The 30 T cell receptor beta chains listed next were all sequenced from one sample in a study of cytomegalovirus exposure and HLA in healthy donors. The PCR was carried out with 60 Vbeta primers and 13 Jbeta primers. Sequenced by immunoSEQ multiplex PCR; TCRdb stores in-frame clones only, minus some. Counted here are 200,000 to 250,000 clones, roughly four fifths occurring once; the ten biggest clones make up approximately 0.5%. Sequencing was carried out using PBMCs. Receptor source: a woman aged 40 to 49 in good health and CMV-seronegative.

V gene TRBV6-1 combines with J gene TRBJ1-2; D might be TRBD1 (5 bases). This CDR3 is built from 13 residues. Per the germline V gene, CDR1 is MNHNS and CDR2 is SASEGT. V shed 6 bases and J shed 3 bases, with 11 bases lying between them. The CDR3 nucleotides read TGTGCCAGCAGCCCCAGGGAAGACTATGGCTACACCTTC. It codes for CASSPREDYGYTF.

The chain is built from TRBV6-6 and TRBJ2-3; 8 bases are shared with TRBD2. This CDR3 spans 14 amino acids. Germline CDR1 reads MNHNY; CDR2 reads SVGAGI (reference sequence). The V gene end was trimmed by 2 bases and the J gene end by 6 bases; junction bases not matched to a gene: 4. CDR3: CASSYPGGPDTQYF. Here the CDR3 DNA reads TGTGCCAGCAGTTACCCGGGGGGGCCGGATACGCAGTATTTT.

This chain joins TRBV5-8 and TRBJ1-6, with TRBD1 as a possible D gene (6 bases). The CDR3 covers 16 residues. From germline, CDR1 is SGHTS and CDR2 YDEGEE. V lost 4 bases to trimming and J lost 0 bases, with 11 bases between them. This chain's CDR3 is CASSGRGDSYNSPLHF. The CDR3 DNA follows: TGTGCCAGCAGCGGGAGGGGGGACTCCTATAATTCACCCCTCCACTTT.

The chain is built from TRBV5-6 and TRBJ2-5, with 10 positions matching TRBD1. The better agreement between TRBJ2-7 and the DNA end casts doubt on the J call. There are 14 residues in the CDR3. CDR1 SGHDT and CDR2 YYEEEE come from the germline V gene. In DNA, the CDR3 is TGTGCCAGCAGCAGGAGACAGGGGGCGCGCGAGCAGTACTTC. It encodes CASSRRQGAREQYF.

DNA for the CDR3: TGTGCCTGTCCCTCTCCTAGCGCCGGCACAGATACGCAGTATTTT. It encodes CACPSPSAGTDTQYF. This chain links TRBV30 with TRBJ2-3, with D tentatively TRBD2 (6 bases). V was shortened by 6 bases and J by 1 base, with 17 bases between the two germline ends. From germline, CDR1 is GTSNPN and CDR2 SVGIG (reference sequence). CDR3 length equals 15 residues.

This clone is a singleton in its sample. The J gene is TRBJ2-7, the V gene TRBV10-2; TRBD2 matches at 8 bases. The V segment lost 4 bases and the J segment 3 bases; nucleotides outside the gene matches: 5. This CDR3 is built from 14 residues. Looked up from germline, CDR1 is WSHSY and CDR2 is SAAADI. For the CDR3, the DNA is TGCGCCAGCAGTGTCGGGACTAGGGGCTACGAGCAGTACTTC. It encodes CASSVGTRGYEQYF.

The rearrangement joins TRBV30 to TRBJ2-7; D gene ambiguous. Germline CDR1 and CDR2: GTSNPN and SVGIG (reference sequence). The CDR3 runs 13 residues. V lost 0 bases, J lost 3 bases, and 9 bases lay in between. CDR3 region: CAWSVGSGYEQYF. Written as DNA, the CDR3 is TGTGCCTGGAGTGTTGGTAGTGGCTACGAGCAGTACTTC. Together with reference TRBV30 and TRBJ2-7, the CDR3 gives the full variable domain: SQTIHQWPATLVQPVGSPLSLECTVEGTSNPNLYWYRQAAGRGLQLLFYSVGIGQISSEVPQNLSASRPQDRQFILSSKKLLLSDSGFYLCAWSVGSGYEQYFGPGTRLTVT.

The V and J genes are TRBV29-1 and TRBJ1-1; D ambiguous. The germline V gene has CDR1 SQVTM and CDR2 ANQGSEA. CDR3 size: 11 residues. CDR3 residues: CNAQQNTEAFF. In DNA, the CDR3 is TGCAACGCTCAACAGAACACTGAAGCTTTCTTT.

This rearrangement joins TRBV9 to TRBJ2-3, with D perhaps matching TRBD2 (6 bases). In germline, CDR1 is SGDLS, CDR2 YYNGEE. V was trimmed by 4 bases and J by 0 bases, leaving 15 bases between them. This CDR3 contains 16 residues. Here the CDR3 reads CASSPEGGQSTDTQYF. As DNA, the CDR3 is TGTGCCAGCAGCCCCGAGGGAGGACAAAGCACAGATACGCAGTATTTT.

This clone appeared a few times. J is TRBJ2-5 and V is TRBV18, with 7 bases fitting TRBD1. Germline assignment: CDR1 KGHSH and CDR2 LQKENI. The CDR3 is 14 amino acids. The V and J ends lost 3 bases and 2 bases, in that order; junction bases with no gene match: 3. The CDR3 DNA reads TGTGCCAGCTCACCGCCGGGACAGCAAGAGACCCAGTACTTC. Its protein product is CASSPPGQQETQYF.

This rearrangement joins TRBV11-3 to TRBJ1-1; 7 bases match TRBD1. Germline CDR1 SGHNT, CDR2 YENEEA. V dropped 5 bases and J dropped 6; count of bases not matched to a gene: 3. The CDR3 extends over 12 amino acids. The CDR3 DNA reads as TGTGCCAGCAGCCCGACAGGGCCTGAAGCTTTCTTT. Its translation: CASSPTGPEAFF.

The chain is built from TRBV28 and TRBJ1-6; D gene unclear. This CDR3 spans 15 amino acids. Trimming pared 2 bases from V and 0 bases from J, leaving 5 bases between. CDR1 is MDHEN, CDR2 SYDVKM, per germline. The CDR3 DNA is TGTGCCAGCAGTTTAATAAACTCCTATAATTCACCCCTCCACTTT. As protein: CASSLINSYNSPLHF. Filled out from reference TRBV28 and TRBJ1-6, the complete variable domain reads DVKVTQSSRYLVKRTGEKVFLECVQDMDHENMFWYRQDPGLGLRLIYFSYDVKMKEKGDIPEGYSVSREKKERFSLILESASTNQTSMYLCASSLINSYNSPLHFGNGTRLTVT.

This clone was seen a few times. This chain connects TRBV11-3 to TRBJ2-2, with TRBD2 matching over 10 bases. Germline V gene lookup returns CDR1 SGHNT and CDR2 YENEEA. Trimming removed 5 bases from V and 6 bases from J; junction bases left unmatched: 15. The CDR3 loop spans 18 amino acids. The DNA of the CDR3 is TGTGCCAGCAGCCCCATCAGCGGGGGGGCCAACATGGCCGGGGAGCTGTTTTTT. Its translation: CASSPISGGANMAGELFF.

This clone showed up just a few times. The genes are TRBV16 and TRBJ2-5, with D maybe TRBD2 (5 bases). The V gene lost 3 bases and the J gene lost 5 bases, with 13 bases spanning the gap. The CDR3 covers 14 residues. CDR1 and CDR2 from the germline V gene are KGHSY and FQNENV. CDR3 amino acids: CASSQVGVAETQYF. The CDR3 DNA is TGTGCCAGCAGCCAGGTTGGAGTAGCGGAGACCCAGTACTTC.

V and J are TRBV30 and TRBJ2-5; the match to TRBD1 covers 10 bases. The CDR3 contains 16 residues. With V trimmed by 1 base and J by 5 bases, 10 bases remained unmatched. The V gene's germline CDR1 is GTSNPN and CDR2 SVGIG (reference sequence). The CDR3 sequence: CAWSEGLTGGWETQYF. The DNA for the CDR3 is TGTGCCTGGAGTGAGGGACTGACAGGGGGCTGGGAGACCCAGTACTTC.

This clone occurred once. The same CDR3 is also encoded by other DNA sequences in this sample. V is TRBV30 and J is TRBJ2-5, with D unclear. The V end lost 2 bases, the J end lost 4 bases, and 14 bases lay between the germline ends. CDR3 length: 14 amino acids. Germline loops: CDR1 GTSNPN, CDR2 SVGIG (reference sequence). DNA of the CDR3: TGTGCCTGGAGTCGTGACAATATCGGAGAGACCCAGTACTTC. Encoded protein: CAWSRDNIGETQYF.

The chain recombines TRBV30 with TRBJ1-4; D remains unclear. This CDR3 comprises 15 residues. Germline V gene lookup returns CDR1 GTSNPN and CDR2 SVGIG (reference sequence). Trimming left V 2 bases short and J 2 bases short, with 12 bases between. The CDR3 spells CAWSHWELTNEKLFF. Here the CDR3 DNA reads TGTGCCTGGAGTCATTGGGAGTTGACTAATGAAAAACTGTTTTTT. Combining the CDR3 with reference TRBV30 and TRBJ1-4 gives the whole variable domain SQTIHQWPATLVQPVGSPLSLECTVEGTSNPNLYWYRQAAGRGLQLLFYSVGIGQISSEVPQNLSASRPQDRQFILSSKKLLLSDSGFYLCAWSHWELTNEKLFFGSGTQLSVL.

The gene calls are TRBV27 and TRBJ2-3; 11 bases are shared with TRBD2. Germline trimming cut 3 bases from V and 0 bases from J; bases unmatched to any gene: 8. This CDR3 spans 18 amino acids. Germline CDR1 is MNHEY and CDR2 is SMNVEV (reference sequence). CDR3 sequence (DNA): TGTGCCAGCAGTTTCCTAGCGGGGGGCTTAACTAGCACAGATACGCAGTATTTT. Its protein is CASSFLAGGLTSTDTQYF.

CDR3 region: CASSPTGGGRTEAFF. CDR3 coding DNA: TGTGCCAGCTCCCCCACAGGGGGCGGGAGGACTGAAGCTTTCTTT. V gene TRBV18 combines with J gene TRBJ1-1; 9 bases line up with TRBD1. V was clipped by 6 bases and J by 5 bases; unmatched bases: 10. The CDR3 runs to 15 residues. Germline V CDR1 and CDR2: KGHSH, LQKENI.

J is TRBJ1-2 and V is TRBV6-5; D is unclear. The CDR3 totals 14 residues. Germline V gene lookup returns CDR1 MNHEY and CDR2 SVGAGI. Trimming shortened V by 7 bases and J by 2 bases, and 14 bases separated the two germline ends. The CDR3 region is CASTAQTGNYGYTF. CDR3 coding DNA: TGTGCCAGCACCGCCCAGACGGGGAACTATGGCTACACCTTC.

The J gene is TRBJ2-1, the V gene TRBV7-2; TRBD2 matches at 11 bases. This CDR3 contains 16 residues. The germline CDR1 and CDR2 sequences are SGHTA and FQGNSA. V was pared by 6 bases and J by 9 bases, with 13 bases of the junction left unmatched. CDR3 nucleotide sequence: TGTGCCAGCAGATTAACCCCTAGCGGGGGGTATGCTGAGCAGTTCTTC. It is translated as CASRLTPSGGYAEQFF.

This rearrangement joins TRBV6-5 to TRBJ1-1; a possible D gene is TRBD1 (6 bases). The CDR3 contains 14 residues. Germline CDR1 and CDR2: MNHEY and SVGAGI. V shed 6 bases and J shed 0 bases, with 11 bases lying between them. The CDR3 DNA is TGTGCCAGCAGGGGCACAGGGATGAACACTGAAGCTTTCTTT. Translated: CASRGTGMNTEAFF.

Written as DNA, the CDR3 is TGTGCCAGCAGTTATGCAGGGTTTTCACCCCTCCACTTT. Its protein is CASSYAGFSPLHF. The J gene is TRBJ1-6, the V gene TRBV6-5, with TRBD1 as a possible D gene (5 bases). In germline, CDR1 is MNHEY, CDR2 SVGAGI. The CDR3 has 13 amino acids. Trimming stripped 3 bases from V and 9 bases from J, with 9 bases between.

The rearrangement links TRBV5-8 to TRBJ1-6; D is possibly TRBD1 (5 bases). Germline V gives CDR1 SGHTS, CDR2 YDEGEE. Trimming took off 7 bases at V and 7 bases at J, with 12 bases between the two ends. The CDR3 is 13 amino acids. The CDR3 is CASHRDFNSPLHF. CDR3 DNA: TGTGCCAGCCACCGGGACTTCAATTCACCCCTCCACTTT.

The chain carries TRBV21-1 and TRBJ1-5; the DNA was not used to check the table's D call, TRBD1. TRBV21-1 is flagged as a pseudogene. The length of the CDR3 is 13 residues. CDR3 coding DNA: TGTGCCAGCATGGCAGGGAATGTGGAGCCCCAGCATTTT. It yields the protein CASMAGNVEPQHF.

This rearrangement joins TRBV25-1 to TRBJ2-7, with 7 bases that match TRBD1. Trimming took 2 bases from V and 6 from J; bases not matched to a gene: 10. The CDR3 runs 15 residues. The germline V gene has CDR1 MGHDK and CDR2 SYGVNS. CDR3 in DNA: TGTGCCAGCAGTGAAGGAGTAGGACAGGTGCGCGAGCAGTACTTC. Protein product: CASSEGVGQVREQYF.

The sample holds a few counts of this clone. The chain couples TRBV2 to TRBJ2-5, with 9 positions matching TRBD1. This CDR3 is 14 amino acids long. V trimming: 6 bases; J trimming: 2 bases; junction bases outside the gene matches: 4. Germline V gene data show CDR1 as SNHLY and CDR2 as FYNNEI. Here the CDR3 reads CASSRTGAQETQYF. CDR3 sequence (DNA): TGTGCCAGCAGCCGGACAGGGGCTCAAGAGACCCAGTACTTC.

In its sample, this clone was seen a few times. The V and J genes are TRBV6-6 and TRBJ1-6, with a weak D call TRBD1 (6 bases). Trimming left V 8 bases short and J 7 bases short, with 21 bases between. This CDR3 has 16 residues. Germline V gives CDR1 MNHNY, CDR2 SVGAGI (reference sequence). CDR3 region: CASGAGATMGNSPLHF. As DNA, the CDR3 is TGTGCCAGCGGCGCAGGGGCCACGATGGGGAATTCACCCCTCCACTTT.

The V and J genes are TRBV6-5 and TRBJ2-5; a possible D gene is TRBD1 (6 bases). There are 14 residues in the CDR3. Deletions cut 0 bases from V and 5 bases from J, with 10 bases between. Germline V gene data show CDR1 as MNHEY and CDR2 as SVGAGI. CDR3 protein: CASSYSGAAETQYF. CDR3 nucleotides: TGTGCCAGCAGTTACTCGGGGGCGGCCGAGACCCAGTACTTC.

This chain uses TRBV27 with TRBJ2-5; maybe TRBD1 (7 bases). The CDR3 runs 14 residues. The V and J ends lost 2 bases and 5 bases respectively, with 12 bases between them. Germline-derived CDR1 and CDR2 are MNHEY and SMNVEV (reference sequence). The CDR3 protein is CASSLKGAGETQYF. The CDR3 DNA reads TGTGCCAGCAGTTTAAAGGGGGCGGGGGAGACCCAGTACTTC.